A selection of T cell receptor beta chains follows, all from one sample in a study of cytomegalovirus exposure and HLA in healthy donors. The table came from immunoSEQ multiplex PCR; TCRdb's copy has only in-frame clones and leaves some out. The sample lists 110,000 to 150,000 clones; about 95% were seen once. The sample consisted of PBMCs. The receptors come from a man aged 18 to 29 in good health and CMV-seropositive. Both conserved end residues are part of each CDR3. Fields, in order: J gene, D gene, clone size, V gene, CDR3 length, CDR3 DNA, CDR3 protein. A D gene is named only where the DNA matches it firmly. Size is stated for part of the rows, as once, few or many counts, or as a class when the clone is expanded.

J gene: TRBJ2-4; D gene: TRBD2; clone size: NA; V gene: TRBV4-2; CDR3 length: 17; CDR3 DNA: TGTGCCAGCAGCCAAGCCCCCCAACTAGCGCGCACTGACATTCAGTACTTC; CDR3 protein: CASSQAPQLARTDIQYF
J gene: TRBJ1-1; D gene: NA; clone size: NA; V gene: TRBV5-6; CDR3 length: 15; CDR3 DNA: TGTGCCAGCAGCTTGGGCGGCCGGTACTACACTGAAGCTTTCTTT; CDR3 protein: CASSLGGRYYTEAFF
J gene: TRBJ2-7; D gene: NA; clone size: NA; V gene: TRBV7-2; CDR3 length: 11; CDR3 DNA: TGTGCCAGCAGCTTGTACTACGAGCAGTACTTC; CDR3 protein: CASSLYYEQYF
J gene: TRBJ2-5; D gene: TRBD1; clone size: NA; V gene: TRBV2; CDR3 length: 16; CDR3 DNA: TGTGCCAGCAGCCATGGACAGGGGGGGATGAAAGGGACCCAGTACTTC; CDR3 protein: CASSHGQGGMKGTQYF
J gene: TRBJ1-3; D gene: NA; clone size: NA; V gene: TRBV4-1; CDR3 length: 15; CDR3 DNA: TGCGCCAGCAGCCAAACCCCAGGGGTGGGAAACACCATATATTTT; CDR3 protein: CASSQTPGVGNTIYF
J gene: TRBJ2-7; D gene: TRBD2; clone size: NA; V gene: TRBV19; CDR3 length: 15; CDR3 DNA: TGTGCCAGTAGTGTTCGGGCTAGCGGGGACTACGAGCAGTACTTC; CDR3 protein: CASSVRASGDYEQYF
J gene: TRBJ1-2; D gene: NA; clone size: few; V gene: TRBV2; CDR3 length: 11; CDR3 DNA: TGTGCCAGCAGTCCAGGGTATGGCTACACCTTC; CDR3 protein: CASSPGYGYTF
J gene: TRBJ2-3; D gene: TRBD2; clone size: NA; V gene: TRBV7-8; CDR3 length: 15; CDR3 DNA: TGTGCCAGCAGCCCCGGACTAGCACCCGCAGATACGCAGTATTTT; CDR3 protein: CASSPGLAPADTQYF
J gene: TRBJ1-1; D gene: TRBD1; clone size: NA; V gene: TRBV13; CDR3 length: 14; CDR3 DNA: TGTGCCAGCAGCCTGGGACAGGGTCGCATTGAAGCTTTCTTT; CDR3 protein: CASSLGQGRIEAFF
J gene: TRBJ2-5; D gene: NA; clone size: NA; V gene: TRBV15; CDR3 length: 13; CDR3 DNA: TGTGCCACCAGCAGAGGACAGCAAGAGACCCAGTACTTC; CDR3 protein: CATSRGQQETQYF
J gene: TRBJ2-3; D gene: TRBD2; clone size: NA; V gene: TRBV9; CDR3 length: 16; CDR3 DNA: TGTGCCAGCAGCGGCCGAGCGGGAGGGCCGGCAGATACGCAGTATTTT; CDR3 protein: CASSGRAGGPADTQYF
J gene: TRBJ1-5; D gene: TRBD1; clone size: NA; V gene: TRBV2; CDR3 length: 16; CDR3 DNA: TGTGCCAGCAGTGAACGGGACAGGTCCCCTAATCAGCCCCAGCATTTT; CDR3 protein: CASSERDRSPNQPQHF
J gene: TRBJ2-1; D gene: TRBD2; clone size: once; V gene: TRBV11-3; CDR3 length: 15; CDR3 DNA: TGTGCCAGCAGCTTAGGGCTAGCGGGAGCAAGTGAGCAGTTCTTC; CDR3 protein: CASSLGLAGASEQFF
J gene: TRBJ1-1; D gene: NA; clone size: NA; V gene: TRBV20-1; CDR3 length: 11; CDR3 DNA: TGCAGTGCTAGAGATTCGGGGGAAGCTTTCTTT; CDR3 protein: CSARDSGEAFF
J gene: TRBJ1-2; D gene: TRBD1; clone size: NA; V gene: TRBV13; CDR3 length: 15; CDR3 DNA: TGTGCCAGCAGCTGGGGACAGCTCTCCAACTATGGCTACACCTTC; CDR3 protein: CASSWGQLSNYGYTF
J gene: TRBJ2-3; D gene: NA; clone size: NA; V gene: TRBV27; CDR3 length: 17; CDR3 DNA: TGTGCCAGCCAATTGACCTCAGGGTACCCATCGGCAGATACGCAGTATTTT; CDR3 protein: CASQLTSGYPSADTQYF
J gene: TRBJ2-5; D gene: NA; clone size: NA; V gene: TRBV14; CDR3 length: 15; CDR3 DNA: TGTGCCAGCAGCCAAGAAGGGGGTTATCTAGAGACCCAGTACTTC; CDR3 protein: CASSQEGGYLETQYF
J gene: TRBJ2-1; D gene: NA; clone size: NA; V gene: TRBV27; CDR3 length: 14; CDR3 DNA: TGTGCCAGCAGTTTATCCCTAGGACTAAACGAGCAGTTCTTC; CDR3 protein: CASSLSLGLNEQFF
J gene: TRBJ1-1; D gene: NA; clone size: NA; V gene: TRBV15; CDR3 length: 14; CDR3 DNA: TGTGCCACCAGCAGAGACTACGTGAACACTGAAGCTTTCTTT; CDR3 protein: CATSRDYVNTEAFF
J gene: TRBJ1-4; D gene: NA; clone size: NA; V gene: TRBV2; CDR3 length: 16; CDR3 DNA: TGTGCCAGCAGTTCTATGGGGGGGCCAACTAATGAAAAACTGTTTTTT; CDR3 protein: CASSSMGGPTNEKLFF
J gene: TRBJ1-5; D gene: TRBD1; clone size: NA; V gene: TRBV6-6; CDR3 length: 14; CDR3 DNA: TGTGCCAGCTTGCGGGACAGTAGCAATCAGCCCCAGCATTTT; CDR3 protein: CASLRDSSNQPQHF
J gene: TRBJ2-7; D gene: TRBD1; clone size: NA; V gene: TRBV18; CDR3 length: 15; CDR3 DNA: TGTGCCAGCTCACCGGCCGTCGGGACAGTCTACGAGCAGTACTTC; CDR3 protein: CASSPAVGTVYEQYF
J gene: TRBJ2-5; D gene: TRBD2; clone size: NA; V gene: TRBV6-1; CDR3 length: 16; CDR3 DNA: TGTGCCAGCAGTGATAGGCTAGCGGGAGGCCAAGAGACCCAGTACTTC; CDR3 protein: CASSDRLAGGQETQYF
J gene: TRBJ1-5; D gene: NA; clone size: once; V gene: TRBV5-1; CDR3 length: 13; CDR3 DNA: TGCGCCAGCAGCTTGGCCTCGAATCAGCCCCAGCATTTT; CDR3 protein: CASSLASNQPQHF
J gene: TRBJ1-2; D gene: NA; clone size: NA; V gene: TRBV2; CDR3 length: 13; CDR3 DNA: TGTGCCAGCCCAGGGACTGTTAACTATGGCTACACCTTC; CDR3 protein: CASPGTVNYGYTF
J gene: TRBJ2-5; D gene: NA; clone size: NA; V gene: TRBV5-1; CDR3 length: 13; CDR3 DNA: TGCGCCAGCAGAAAAGGGGCCGGAGAGACCCAGTACTTC; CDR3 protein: CASRKGAGETQYF
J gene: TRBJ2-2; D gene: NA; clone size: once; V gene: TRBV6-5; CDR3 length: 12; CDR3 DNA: TGTGCCAGCAGCCGTAACACCGGGGAGCTGTTTTTT; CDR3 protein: CASSRNTGELFF
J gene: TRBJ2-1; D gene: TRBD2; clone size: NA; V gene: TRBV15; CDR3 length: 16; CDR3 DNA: TGTGCCACCAGCAGAGGGGGACTAGCGGGAGTCAATGAGCAGTTCTTC; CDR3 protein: CATSRGGLAGVNEQFF
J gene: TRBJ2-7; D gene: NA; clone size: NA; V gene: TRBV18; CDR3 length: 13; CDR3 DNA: TGTGCCAGCTCACCACTACCGGCCTACGAGCAGTACTTC; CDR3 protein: CASSPLPAYEQYF
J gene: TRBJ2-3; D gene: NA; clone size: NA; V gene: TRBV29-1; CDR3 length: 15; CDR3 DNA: TGCAGCGTTGAAGGTGGGAGATTTGGCACAGATACGCAGTATTTT; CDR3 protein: CSVEGGRFGTDTQYF
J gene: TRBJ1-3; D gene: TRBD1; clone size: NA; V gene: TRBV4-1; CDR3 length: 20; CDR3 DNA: TGCGCCAGCAGCCAACCAAAGGCCGGACAGGGGGGAAGCTCTGGAAACACCATATATTTT; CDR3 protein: CASSQPKAGQGGSSGNTIYF
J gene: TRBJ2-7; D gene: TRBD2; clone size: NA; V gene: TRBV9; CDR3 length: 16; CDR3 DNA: TGTGCCAGCAGCCCCCCGGGCCTAGCGGGTTACTACGAGCAGTACTTC; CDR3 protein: CASSPPGLAGYYEQYF
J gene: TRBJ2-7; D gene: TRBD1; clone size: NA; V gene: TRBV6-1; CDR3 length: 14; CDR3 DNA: TGTGCCAGCAAATCGACAGGGGCTCTCTACGAGCAGTACTTC; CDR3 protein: CASKSTGALYEQYF
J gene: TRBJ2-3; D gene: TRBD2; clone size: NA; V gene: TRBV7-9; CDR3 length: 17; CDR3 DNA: TGTGCCAGCAGCCCCGGTTGGAGCGGGAGGCTCGCAGATACGCAGTATTTT; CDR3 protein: CASSPGWSGRLADTQYF
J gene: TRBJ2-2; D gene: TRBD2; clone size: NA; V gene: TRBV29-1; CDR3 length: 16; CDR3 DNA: TGCAGCGTTGAAGACTGGGGGAGGGCCCGCACCGGGGAGCTGTTTTTT; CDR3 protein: CSVEDWGRARTGELFF
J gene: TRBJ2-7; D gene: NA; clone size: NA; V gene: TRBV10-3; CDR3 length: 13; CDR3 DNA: TGTGCCATCCGGGACACGGAACCGTACGAGCAGTACTTC; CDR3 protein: CAIRDTEPYEQYF
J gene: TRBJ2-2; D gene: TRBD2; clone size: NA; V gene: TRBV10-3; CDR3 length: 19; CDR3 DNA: TGTGCCATCAGTGAGGCCTGGACTAGCGGGAGGGCCAACACCGGGGAGCTGTTTTTT; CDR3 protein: CAISEAWTSGRANTGELFF
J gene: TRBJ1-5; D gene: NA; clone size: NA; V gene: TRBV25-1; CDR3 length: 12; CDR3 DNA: TGTGCCAGTAGTATCTACAATCAGCCCCAGCATTTT; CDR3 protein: CASSIYNQPQHF
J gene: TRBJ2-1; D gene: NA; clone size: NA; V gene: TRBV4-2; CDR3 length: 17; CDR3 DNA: TGTGCCAGCAGCCAAGAGGACAGATGGGGCTCCTACAATGAGCAGTTCTTC; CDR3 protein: CASSQEDRWGSYNEQFF
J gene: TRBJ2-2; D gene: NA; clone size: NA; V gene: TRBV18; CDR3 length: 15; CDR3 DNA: TGTGCCAGCTCACCACCGAACAGGTTCGCCGGGGAGCTGTTTTTT; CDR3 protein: CASSPPNRFAGELFF
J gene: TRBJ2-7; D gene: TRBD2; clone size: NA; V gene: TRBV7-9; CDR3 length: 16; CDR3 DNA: TGTGCCAGCAGCCCAACCGGGACTAGCGGGGTAGTCGAGCAGTACTTC; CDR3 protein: CASSPTGTSGVVEQYF